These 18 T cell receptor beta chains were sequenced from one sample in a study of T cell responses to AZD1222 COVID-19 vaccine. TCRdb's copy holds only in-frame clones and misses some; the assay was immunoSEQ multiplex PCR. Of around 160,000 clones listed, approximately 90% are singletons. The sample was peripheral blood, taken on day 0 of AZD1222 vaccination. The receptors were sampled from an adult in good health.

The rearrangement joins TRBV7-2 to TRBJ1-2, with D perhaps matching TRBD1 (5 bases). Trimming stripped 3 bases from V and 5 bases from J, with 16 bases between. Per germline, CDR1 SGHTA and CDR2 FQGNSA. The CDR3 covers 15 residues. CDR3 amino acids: CASSLGGSDSYGYTF. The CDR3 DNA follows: TGTGCCAGCAGCTTGGGGGGGAGTGATTCATATGGCTACACCTTC.

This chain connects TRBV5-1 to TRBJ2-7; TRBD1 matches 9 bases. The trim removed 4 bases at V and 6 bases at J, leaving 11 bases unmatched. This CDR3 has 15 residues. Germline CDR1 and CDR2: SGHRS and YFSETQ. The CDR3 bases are TGCGCCAGCAGCAAACCGGGACAGGGAAACGTCGAGCAGTACTTC. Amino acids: CASSKPGQGNVEQYF.

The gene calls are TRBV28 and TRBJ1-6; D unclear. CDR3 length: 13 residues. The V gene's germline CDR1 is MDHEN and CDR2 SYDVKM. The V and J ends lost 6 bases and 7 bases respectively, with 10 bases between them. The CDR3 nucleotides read TGTGCCAGCAGGGATTTAACCAATTCACCCCTCCACTTT. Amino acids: CASRDLTNSPLHF.

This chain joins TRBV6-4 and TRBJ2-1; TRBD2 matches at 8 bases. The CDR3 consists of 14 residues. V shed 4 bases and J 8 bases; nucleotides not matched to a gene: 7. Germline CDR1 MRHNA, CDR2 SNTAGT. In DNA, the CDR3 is TGTGCCAGCAGTGCTGAGCGGGGGATTGATGAGCAGTTCTTC. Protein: CASSAERGIDEQFF.

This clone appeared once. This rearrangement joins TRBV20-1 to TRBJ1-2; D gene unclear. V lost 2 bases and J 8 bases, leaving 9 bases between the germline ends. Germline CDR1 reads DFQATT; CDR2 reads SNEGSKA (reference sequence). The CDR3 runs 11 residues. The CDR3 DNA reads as TGCAGTGCTAGATATGATGGGGGCTACACCTTC. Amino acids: CSARYDGGYTF.

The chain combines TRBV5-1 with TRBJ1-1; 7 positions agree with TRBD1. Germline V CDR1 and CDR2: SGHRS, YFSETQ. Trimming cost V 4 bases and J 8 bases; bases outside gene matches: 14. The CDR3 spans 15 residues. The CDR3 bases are TGCGCCAGCAGCACCCAGGGGGGCAGGGGGACCGAAGCTTTCTTT. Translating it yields CASSTQGGRGTEAFF. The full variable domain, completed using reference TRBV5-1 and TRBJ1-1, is KAGVTQTPRYLIKTRGQQVTLSCSPISGHRSVSWYQQTPGQGLQFLFEYFSETQRNKGNFPGRFSGRQFSNSRSEMNVSTLELGDSALYLCASSTQGGRGTEAFFGQGTRLTVV.

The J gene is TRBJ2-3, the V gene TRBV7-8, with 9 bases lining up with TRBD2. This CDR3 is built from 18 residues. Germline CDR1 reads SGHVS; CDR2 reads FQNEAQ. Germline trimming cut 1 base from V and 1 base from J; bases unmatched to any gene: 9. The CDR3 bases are TGTGCCAGCAGCTTAGTAGTTAGCGGGGGCTCTCGCACAGATACGCAGTATTTT. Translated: CASSLVVSGGSRTDTQYF. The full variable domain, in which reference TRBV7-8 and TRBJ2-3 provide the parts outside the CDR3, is GAGVSQSPRYKVAKRGQDVALRCDPISGHVSLFWYQQALGQGPEFLTYFQNEAQLDKSGLPSDRFFAERPEGSVSTLKIQRTQQEDSAVYLCASSLVVSGGSRTDTQYFGPGTRLTVL.

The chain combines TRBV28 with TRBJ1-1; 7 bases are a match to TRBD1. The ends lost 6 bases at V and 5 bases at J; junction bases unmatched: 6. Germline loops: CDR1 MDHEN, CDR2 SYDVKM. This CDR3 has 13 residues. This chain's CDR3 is CASRLRQGTEAFF. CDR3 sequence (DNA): TGTGCCAGCAGACTTAGACAGGGAACTGAAGCTTTCTTT.

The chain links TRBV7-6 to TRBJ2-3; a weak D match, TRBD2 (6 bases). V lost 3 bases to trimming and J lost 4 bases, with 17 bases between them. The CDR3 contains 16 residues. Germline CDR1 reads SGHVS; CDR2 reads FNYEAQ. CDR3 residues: CASSFRGNGAPDTQYF. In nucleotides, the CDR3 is TGTGCCAGCAGCTTCCGGGGGAATGGTGCCCCAGATACGCAGTATTTT.

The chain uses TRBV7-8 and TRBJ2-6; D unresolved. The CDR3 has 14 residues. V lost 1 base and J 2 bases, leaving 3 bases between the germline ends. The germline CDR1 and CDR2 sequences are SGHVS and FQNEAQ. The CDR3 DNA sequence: TGTGCCAGCAGCTTAGTCCCTGGGGCCAACGTCCTGACTTTC. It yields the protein CASSLVPGANVLTF.

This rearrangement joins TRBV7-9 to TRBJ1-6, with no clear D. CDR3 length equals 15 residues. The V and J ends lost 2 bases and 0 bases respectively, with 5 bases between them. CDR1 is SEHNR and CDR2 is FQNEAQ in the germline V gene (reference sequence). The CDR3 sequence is CASSLMSSYNSPLHF. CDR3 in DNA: TGTGCCAGCAGCTTAATGAGCTCCTATAATTCACCCCTCCACTTT.

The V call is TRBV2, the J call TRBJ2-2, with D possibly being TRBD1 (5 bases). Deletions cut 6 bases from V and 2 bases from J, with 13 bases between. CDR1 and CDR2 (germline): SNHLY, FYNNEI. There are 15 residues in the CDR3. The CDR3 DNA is TGTGCCAGCAGGGAAATAACAGGAAACACCGGGGAGCTGTTTTTT. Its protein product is CASREITGNTGELFF.

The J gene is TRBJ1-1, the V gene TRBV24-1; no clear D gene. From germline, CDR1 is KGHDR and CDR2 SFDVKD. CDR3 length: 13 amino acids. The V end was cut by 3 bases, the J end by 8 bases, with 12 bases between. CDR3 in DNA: TGTGCCACCAGTGATCCTTTTACTTCGGAAGCTTTCTTT. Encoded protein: CATSDPFTSEAFF.

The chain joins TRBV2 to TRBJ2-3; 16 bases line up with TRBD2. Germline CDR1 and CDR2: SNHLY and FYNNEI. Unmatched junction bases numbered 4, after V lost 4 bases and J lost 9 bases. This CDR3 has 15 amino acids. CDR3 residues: CASSGQGLAGGTQYF. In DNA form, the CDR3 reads TGTGCCAGCAGTGGCCAGGGACTAGCGGGGGGGACGCAGTATTTT. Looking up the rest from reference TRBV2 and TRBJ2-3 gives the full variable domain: EPEVTQTPSHQVTQMGQEVILRCVPISNHLYFYWYRQILGQKVEFLVSFYNNEISEKSEIFDDQFSVERPDGSNFTLKIRSTKLEDSAMYFCASSGQGLAGGTQYFGPGTRLTVL.

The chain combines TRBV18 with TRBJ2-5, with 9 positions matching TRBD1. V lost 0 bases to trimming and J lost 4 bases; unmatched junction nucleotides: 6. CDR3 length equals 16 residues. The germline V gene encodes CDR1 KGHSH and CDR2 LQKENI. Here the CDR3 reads CASSPPGTGKGETQYF. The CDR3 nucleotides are TGTGCCAGCTCACCACCCGGGACAGGGAAGGGAGAGACCCAGTACTTC.

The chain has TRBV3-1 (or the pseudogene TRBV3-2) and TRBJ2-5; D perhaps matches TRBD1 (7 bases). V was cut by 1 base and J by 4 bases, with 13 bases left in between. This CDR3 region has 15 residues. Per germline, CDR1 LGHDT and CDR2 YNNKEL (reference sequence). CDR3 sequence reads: CASSQGVQGGETQYF. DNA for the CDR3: TGTGCCAGCAGCCAAGGGGTCCAGGGGGGAGAGACCCAGTACTTC.

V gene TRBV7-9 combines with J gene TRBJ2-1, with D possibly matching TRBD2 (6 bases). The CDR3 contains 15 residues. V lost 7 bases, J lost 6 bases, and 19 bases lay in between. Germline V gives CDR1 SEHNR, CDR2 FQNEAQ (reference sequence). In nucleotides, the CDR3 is TGTGCCAGCAACCGGGGTGGAGGGCCCGCCAATGAGCAGTTCTTC. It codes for CASNRGGGPANEQFF.

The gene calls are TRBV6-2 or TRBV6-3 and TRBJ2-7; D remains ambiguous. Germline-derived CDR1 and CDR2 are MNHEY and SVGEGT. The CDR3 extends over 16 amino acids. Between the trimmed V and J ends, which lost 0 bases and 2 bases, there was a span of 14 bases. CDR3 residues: CASSYSATGFPYEQYF. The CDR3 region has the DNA TGTGCCAGCAGTTACTCGGCGACGGGCTTCCCCTACGAGCAGTACTTC.